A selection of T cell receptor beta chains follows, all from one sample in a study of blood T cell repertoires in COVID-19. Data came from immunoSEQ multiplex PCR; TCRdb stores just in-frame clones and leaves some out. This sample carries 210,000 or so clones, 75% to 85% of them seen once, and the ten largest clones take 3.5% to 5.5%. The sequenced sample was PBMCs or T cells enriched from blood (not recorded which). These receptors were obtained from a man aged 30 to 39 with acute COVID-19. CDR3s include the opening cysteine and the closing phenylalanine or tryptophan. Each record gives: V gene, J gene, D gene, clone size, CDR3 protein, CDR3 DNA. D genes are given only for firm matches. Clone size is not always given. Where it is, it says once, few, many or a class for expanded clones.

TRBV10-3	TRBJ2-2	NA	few	CAITPGAGELFF	TGTGCCATCACCCCAGGGGCCGGGGAGCTGTTTTTT
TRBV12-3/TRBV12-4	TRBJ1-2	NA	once	CASSPTVGYGYTF	TGTGCCAGCAGCCCCACAGTTGGCTATGGCTACACCTTC
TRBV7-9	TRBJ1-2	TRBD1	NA	CASSLGTGFTYGYTF	TGTGCCAGCAGTTTGGGGACAGGGTTCACCTATGGCTACACCTTC
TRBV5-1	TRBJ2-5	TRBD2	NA	CASSLTSATQETQYF	TGCGCCAGCAGCCTCACTAGCGCAACACAAGAGACCCAGTACTTC
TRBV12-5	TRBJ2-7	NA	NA	CASGLVLSEAEQYF	TGTGCTAGTGGTTTGGTATTGTCAGAGGCCGAGCAGTACTTC
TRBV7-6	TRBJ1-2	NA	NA	CASSPTWGRPGYGYTF	TGTGCCAGCAGCCCGACTTGGGGGCGCCCCGGCTATGGCTACACCTTC
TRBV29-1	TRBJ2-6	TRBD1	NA	CSVQGIGTGDSGANVLTF	TGCAGCGTTCAGGGGATCGGGACAGGGGACTCTGGGGCCAACGTCCTGACTTTC
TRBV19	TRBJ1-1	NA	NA	CASSIEWRAFF	TGTGCCAGTAGTATAGAGTGGAGAGCTTTCTTT
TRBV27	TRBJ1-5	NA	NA	CASSVVGGPGNQPQHF	TGTGCCAGCAGCGTAGTAGGGGGTCCAGGAAATCAGCCCCAGCATTTT
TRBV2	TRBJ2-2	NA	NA	CASRGLLNTGELFF	TGTGCCAGCAGGGGACTTCTTAACACCGGGGAGCTGTTTTTT
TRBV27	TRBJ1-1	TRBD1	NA	CASSLKTDRGNAFF	TGTGCCAGCAGTTTAAAAACCGACAGGGGAAATGCTTTCTTT
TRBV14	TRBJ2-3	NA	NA	CASSQDIRPGDTQYF	TGTGCCAGCAGCCAAGATATCCGCCCAGGGGATACGCAGTATTTT
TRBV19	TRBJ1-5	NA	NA	CASRRWEAQPQHF	TGTGCCAGTAGGCGCTGGGAGGCTCAGCCCCAGCATTTT
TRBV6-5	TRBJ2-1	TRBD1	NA	CASTGTGGLNEQFF	TGTGCCAGCACCGGGACAGGGGGTTTGAATGAGCAGTTCTTC
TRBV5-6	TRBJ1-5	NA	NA	CASSLGSAQPQHF	TGTGCCAGCAGCTTGGGTAGCGCCCAGCCCCAGCATTTT
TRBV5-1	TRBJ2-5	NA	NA	CASSLAVGTLQETQYF	TGCGCCAGCAGCTTGGCGGTCGGTACCCTCCAAGAGACCCAGTACTTC
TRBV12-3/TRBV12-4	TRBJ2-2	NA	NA	CASLVSGELFF	TGTGCCAGCCTTGTCTCCGGGGAGCTGTTTTTT
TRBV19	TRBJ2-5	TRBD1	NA	CASSTVRQGWKETQYF	TGTGCCAGTAGTACCGTACGACAGGGGTGGAAAGAGACCCAGTACTTC
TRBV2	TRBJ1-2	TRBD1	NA	CASSATGLGGQYGYTF	TGTGCCAGCAGTGCGACAGGGTTGGGGGGCCAATATGGCTACACCTTC
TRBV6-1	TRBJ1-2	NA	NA	CASSEAGKGGGQANYGYTF	TGTGCCAGCAGTGAAGCGGGAAAGGGCGGGGGCCAAGCTAACTATGGCTACACCTTC
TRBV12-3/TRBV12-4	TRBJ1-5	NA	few	CASSRRGNQPQHF	TGTGCCAGCAGTAGAAGGGGTAATCAGCCCCAGCATTTT
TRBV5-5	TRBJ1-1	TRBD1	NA	CASSTTGGGTEAFF	TGTGCCAGCAGCACAACAGGGGGCGGTACTGAAGCTTTCTTT
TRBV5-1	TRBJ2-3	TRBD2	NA	CASSLGLAGGQVADTQYF	TGCGCCAGCAGCTTGGGACTAGCGGGGGGCCAAGTCGCAGATACGCAGTATTTT
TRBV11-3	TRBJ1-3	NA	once	CASSATPGNTIYF	TGTGCCAGCAGCGCCACACCCGGAAACACCATATATTTT
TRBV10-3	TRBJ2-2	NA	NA	CAISESGAGELFF	TGTGCCATCAGTGAGTCGGGCGCCGGGGAGCTGTTTTTT
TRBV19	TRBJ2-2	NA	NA	CASSMGGGTGELFF	TGTGCCAGTAGTATGGGAGGGGGCACCGGGGAGCTGTTTTTT
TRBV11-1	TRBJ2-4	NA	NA	CASSSGENIQYF	TGTGCCAGCAGCTCGGGGGAAAACATTCAGTACTTC
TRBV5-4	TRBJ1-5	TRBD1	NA	CASSQGGTGVSEPQHF	TGTGCCAGCAGCCAAGGAGGGACAGGGGTTTCTGAGCCCCAGCATTTT